The following is a TCR beta chain sequence with its context. What it recognizes is unknown. Among ophthalmopathy patients, the Clinical Activity Score reached at least 3, the NOSPECS grade reached at least 4, and duration remained under 3 months. Diagnoses rested on clinical symptoms, serum thyroxine and TRAb, thyroid ultrasound and orbital computed tomography. CDR3 length: 17 residues. Germline V CDR1 and CDR2: MGHRA, YSYEKL. The ends lost 1 base at V and 3 bases at J; junction bases unmatched: 6. Researchers amplified the TCR beta CDR3 regions from RNA transcripts. RT-PCR in the first round (using the HTBI primer set) targeted the TCR CDR3. TCRdb recomputed calls from the multiplex PCR reads with MiXCR, one row per CDR3 protein. The sample has 490,000 or so distinct CDR3 sequences, about 20% seen once; the top ten hold around 50%. The source of the sample is a study of T cells in Graves' hyperthyroidism and ophthalmopathy. For the study at large: Peripheral blood was collected at initial diagnosis, before any treatment.

Study outcomes and limitations: Separating ophthalmopathy from stable hyperthyroidism was achieved by a 13 V-J model.

Sequenced: blood. V and J are TRBV4-1 and TRBJ2-7; the match to TRBD2 covers 13 bases. The source is a woman aged 70-85 years with Graves' ophthalmopathy. In DNA, the CDR3 is TGCGCCAGCAGCCAAGGTAACGGACTAGCGGGAGACTACGAGCAGTACTTC. This encodes CASSQGNGLAGDYEQYF.